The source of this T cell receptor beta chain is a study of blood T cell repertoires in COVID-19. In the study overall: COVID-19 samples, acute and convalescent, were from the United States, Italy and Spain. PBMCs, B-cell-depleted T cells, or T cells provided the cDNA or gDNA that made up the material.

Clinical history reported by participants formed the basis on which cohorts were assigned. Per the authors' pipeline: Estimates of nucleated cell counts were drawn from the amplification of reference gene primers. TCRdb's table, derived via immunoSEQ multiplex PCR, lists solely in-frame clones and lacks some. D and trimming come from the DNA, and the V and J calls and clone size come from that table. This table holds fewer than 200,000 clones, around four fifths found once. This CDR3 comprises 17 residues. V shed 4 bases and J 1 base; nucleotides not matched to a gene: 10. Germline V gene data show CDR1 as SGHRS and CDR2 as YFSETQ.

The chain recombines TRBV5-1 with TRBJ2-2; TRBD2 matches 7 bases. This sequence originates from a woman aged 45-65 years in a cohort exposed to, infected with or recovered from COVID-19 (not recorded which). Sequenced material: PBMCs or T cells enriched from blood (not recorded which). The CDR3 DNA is TGCGCCAGCAGCGCACGGCTAGCGGCCGAGAACACCGGGGAGCTGTTTTTT. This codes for CASSARLAAENTGELFF.